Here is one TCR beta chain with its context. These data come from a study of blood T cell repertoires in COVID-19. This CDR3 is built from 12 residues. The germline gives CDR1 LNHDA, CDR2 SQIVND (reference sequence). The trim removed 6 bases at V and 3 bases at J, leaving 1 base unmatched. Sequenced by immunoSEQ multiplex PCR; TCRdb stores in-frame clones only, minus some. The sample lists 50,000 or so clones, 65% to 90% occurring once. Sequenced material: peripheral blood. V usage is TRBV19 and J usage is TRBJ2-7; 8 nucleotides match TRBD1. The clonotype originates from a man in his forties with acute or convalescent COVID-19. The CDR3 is CASSGQGYEQYF. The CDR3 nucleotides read TGTGCCAGTAGCGGACAGGGCTACGAGCAGTACTTC. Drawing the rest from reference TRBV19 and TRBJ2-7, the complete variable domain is DGGITQSPKYLFRKEGQNVTLSCEQNLNHDAMYWYRQDPGQGLRLIYYSQIVNDFQKGDIAEGYSVSREKKESFPLTVTSAQKNPTAFYLCASSGQGYEQYFGPGTRLTVT.